This passage covers 15 T cell receptor beta chains from one sample sequenced in a study of T cell clonality in common variable immunodeficiency. Study-level findings and limits: In common variable immunodeficiency, TCR beta chains reportedly carried fewer deletions and N-nucleotide insertions.

Which antigens these TCRs recognize remains unknown. Clones were sequenced by immunoSEQ multiplex PCR, and TCRdb holds only the in-frame ones, with some missing. The sample includes 25,000 or so clones, none of them occurring once. The specimen was peripheral blood mononuclear cells. These receptors were obtained from a human donor with common variable immunodeficiency.

This clone has a count of ten or more. The CDR3 extends 3 residues past the end of the read, so its final part is completed from the germline J gene. The chain combines TRBV19 with TRBJ2-1; 10 bases agree with TRBD2. Germline V gives CDR1 LNHDA, CDR2 SQIVND (reference sequence). V lost 6 bases and J lost 0; bases outside the gene matches: 5. The CDR3 spans 16 residues. The DNA read from the CDR3 is TGTGCCAGTAGACTAGCGGGGATGAGCTCCTACAATGAG. Translated, it gives CASRLAGMSSYNE. The CDR3 in full is CASRLAGMSSYNEQFF.

This clone was seen many times. The read falls 3 residues short of the CDR3 end, and the missing part is taken from the germline J gene. The chain combines TRBV4-2 with TRBJ1-2, with a weak D call TRBD1 (5 bases). Germline V CDR1 and CDR2: LGHNA, YNFKEQ. With 3 bases removed from V and 0 bases from J, the gap between germline ends came to 20 bases. The length of the CDR3 is 18 residues. CDR3 in amino acids: CASSQGIAKDITNYGYTF. The part of the CDR3 DNA that was read is TGTGCCAGCAGCCAGGGGATCGCAAAGGACATTACTAACTATGGC.

This clone appeared many times. Sequencing ends 3 residues short of the CDR3 end; the germline J gene provides the rest. The chain links TRBV5-1 to TRBJ2-5; TRBD2 matches at 9 bases. The trim removed 0 bases at V and 3 bases at J, leaving 3 bases unmatched. The CDR3 totals 15 residues. From germline, CDR1 is SGHRS and CDR2 YFSETQ. CDR3: CASSLEGLAKETQYF. CDR3 DNA (partial): TGCGCCAGCAGCTTGGAGGGACTAGCCAAAGAGACC.

With respect to this clone: The read halts 3 residues ahead of the CDR3 end, with the missing end drawn from the germline J gene. Other nucleotide sequences from this sample produce the same CDR3. The V call is TRBV7-2, the J call TRBJ2-7, with TRBD2 matching over 12 bases. V gave up 5 bases and J gave up 4 bases; unmatched junction bases: 6. This CDR3 comprises 15 residues. CDR1 is SGHTA, CDR2 FQGNSA, per germline. The part of the CDR3 DNA that was read is TGTGCCAGCAGCCCCCACCTAGCGGGAGGGTACGAG. Translating gives CASSPHLAGGYE. The whole CDR3 region reads CASSPHLAGGYEQYF.

This clone showed up just a few times. Read sequence stops 3 residues before the CDR3 end, and the germline J gene provides the missing end. The chain couples TRBV7-8 to TRBJ1-5; the match to TRBD1 covers 7 bases. The CDR3 totals 17 residues. The germline CDR1 and CDR2 sequences are SGHVS and FQNEAQ. V shed 1 base and J 1 base; nucleotides not matched to a gene: 7. CDR3 bases read: TGTGCCAGCAGCTTAGGGCAAGGGGGCGCGAGCAATCAGCCC. Protein product: CASSLGQGGASNQP. The whole CDR3 reads CASSLGQGGASNQPQHF.

This clone was recorded many times. The sequence runs out 3 residues before the end of the CDR3; the remainder is reconstructed from the germline J gene. The genes are TRBV19 and TRBJ2-3, with 10 bases identical to TRBD2. There are 16 residues in the CDR3. The junction had 8 bases not matched to a gene; V was cut back by 8 bases and J by 0 bases. Looked up from germline, CDR1 is LNHDA and CDR2 is SQIVND (reference sequence). Here the CDR3 reads CASRQRGGGSTDTQYF. CDR3 bases read: TGTGCCAGTCGGCAGCGGGGGGGCGGTAGCACAGATACG.

This clone was counted a few times. The CDR3 protein is CASSESLGLNTEAFF. The DNA read from the CDR3 is TGCGCCAGCAGTGAGTCGTTAGGACTCAACACTGAA. The genes are TRBV10-2 and TRBJ1-1; D is uncertain. The read is 3 residues too short to cover the CDR3 end, so that end is filled in from the germline J gene. Trimming removed 0 bases from V and 2 bases from J, with 10 bases in between. The CDR3 runs 15 residues. Germline CDR1 is WSHSY and CDR2 is SAAADI.

There are many counts of this clone. From the germline J gene comes the end of the CDR3, since the read stops 3 residues before it. This chain connects TRBV5-1 to TRBJ1-2; tentatively, D is TRBD1 (5 bases). The V end lost 7 bases, the J end lost 6 bases, and 13 bases lay between the germline ends. The CDR3 covers 12 residues. Germline CDR1 and CDR2: SGHRS and YFSETQ. The CDR3 bases that were read are TGCGCCAGCTTGGGGGGGGGAAATGGC. Translated, it gives CASLGGGNG. In full, the CDR3 is CASLGGGNGYTF.

This clone was observed at least ten times. Read sequence stops 3 residues before the CDR3 end, and the germline J gene provides the missing end. The V call is TRBV7-9, the J call TRBJ1-5; D might be TRBD1 (5 bases). V was trimmed by 5 bases and J by 7 bases, leaving 18 bases between them. This CDR3 has 15 amino acids. Germline loops: CDR1 SEHNR, CDR2 FQNEAQ (reference sequence). The CDR3 region is CASSPAGGLGQPQHF. The part of the CDR3 DNA that was read is TGTGCCAGCAGCCCCGCGGGGGGATTAGGACAGCCC.

This clone has a handful of counts. This chain's CDR3 is CASSPGTGRITEAFF. Incomplete CDR3 DNA: TGTGCCAGTAGTCCCGGGACAGGGAGGATCACTGAA. This chain joins TRBV19 and TRBJ1-1; TRBD1 agrees at 9 bases. The read falls 3 residues short of the CDR3 end, and the missing part is taken from the germline J gene. The J segment lost 4 bases and the V segment lost 5 bases, leaving 8 bases of the junction unmatched. The CDR3 length is 15 residues. Germline CDR1 reads LNHDA; CDR2 reads SQIVND (reference sequence). Combining the CDR3 with reference TRBV19 and TRBJ1-1 gives the whole variable domain DGGITQSPKYLFRKEGQNVTLSCEQNLNHDAMYWYRQDPGQGLRLIYYSQIVNDFQKGDIAEGYSVSREKKESFPLTVTSAQKNPTAFYLCASSPGTGRITEAFFGQGTRLTVV.

This clone has a count of ten or more. The read finishes 3 residues shy of the CDR3 end, and the germline J gene is used to complete it. This sequence joins TRBV29-1 and TRBJ2-3, with D tentatively TRBD1 (5 bases). Germline V gene lookup returns CDR1 SQVTM and CDR2 ANQGSEA. The germline V and J ends were trimmed by 3 bases and 0 bases, with 7 bases remaining between them. The CDR3 is 13 residues long. The CDR3 DNA, read in part, is TGCAGCGTTGACAGGGCTAGCACAGATACG. Translating it yields CSVDRASTDT. In full, the CDR3 reads CSVDRASTDTQYF.

Concerning this clone: Read sequence stops 3 residues before the CDR3 end, and the germline J gene provides the missing end. V usage is TRBV5-8 and J usage is TRBJ2-3; D perhaps matches TRBD1 (5 bases). Germline values: CDR1 SGHTS, CDR2 YDEGEE. V lost 6 bases and J lost 6, with 20 bases in between. The length of the CDR3 is 15 residues. The covered CDR3 bases are TGTGCCAGCACCCCCCCGGCAGGGAAGATGGATACG. It encodes CASTPPAGKMDT. The whole CDR3 region reads CASTPPAGKMDTQYF.

This clone was recorded at least ten times. The read finishes 3 residues shy of the CDR3 end, and the germline J gene is used to complete it. The rearrangement uses TRBV19 and TRBJ2-2; TRBD1 matches at 10 bases. CDR1 LNHDA and CDR2 SQIVND come from the germline V gene (reference sequence). This CDR3 has 16 residues. Germline trimming cut 6 bases from V and 5 bases from J; bases unmatched to any gene: 9. The CDR3 loop is CASSSGTGVGTGELFF. The CDR3 DNA, read in part, is TGTGCCAGTAGCTCCGGGACAGGGGTCGGGACCGGGGAG.

With respect to this clone: The CDR3 end lies 3 residues beyond the end of the read and is filled in from the germline J gene. The V gene is TRBV6-1, the J gene TRBJ2-7; D unclear. Germline V CDR1 and CDR2: MNHNS, SASEGT. Trimming took off 3 bases at V and 3 bases at J, with 3 bases between the two ends. CDR3 length: 11 amino acids. CDR3 residues: CASSDNYEQYF. CDR3 DNA, as far as it was read: TGTGCCAGCAGTGACAACTACGAG.

In this sample, this clone turned up many times. Read data end 3 residues before the CDR3 end; the end is taken from the germline J gene. The chain recombines TRBV13 with TRBJ1-1, with 9 bases aligning to TRBD1. The CDR3 is 15 residues long. Per the germline V gene, CDR1 is PRHDT and CDR2 is FYEKMQ (reference sequence). The chain's CDR3 is CASSLLGTGRLEAFF. The CDR3 bases that were read are TGTGCCAGCAGCCTTCTAGGGACAGGGCGCCTCGAA. Full variable domain (outside the CDR3, taken from reference TRBV13 and TRBJ1-1): AAGVIQSPRHLIKEKRETATLKCYPIPRHDTVYWYQQGPGQDPQFLISFYEKMQSDKGSIPDRFSAQQFSDYHSELNMSSLELGDSALYFCASSLLGTGRLEAFFGQGTRLTVV.